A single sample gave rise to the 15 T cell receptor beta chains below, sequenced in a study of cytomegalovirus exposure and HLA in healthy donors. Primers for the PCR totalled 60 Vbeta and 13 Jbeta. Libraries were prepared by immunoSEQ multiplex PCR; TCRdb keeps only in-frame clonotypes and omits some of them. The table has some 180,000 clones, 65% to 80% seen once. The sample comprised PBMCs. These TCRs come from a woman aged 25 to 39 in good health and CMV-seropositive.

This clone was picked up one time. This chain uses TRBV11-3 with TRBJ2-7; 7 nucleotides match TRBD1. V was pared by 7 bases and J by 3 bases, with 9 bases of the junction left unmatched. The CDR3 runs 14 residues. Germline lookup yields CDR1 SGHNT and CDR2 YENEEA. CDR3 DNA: TGTGCCAGCACCCTCTCGGGACAGAGCTACGAGCAGTACTTC. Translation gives CASTLSGQSYEQYF.

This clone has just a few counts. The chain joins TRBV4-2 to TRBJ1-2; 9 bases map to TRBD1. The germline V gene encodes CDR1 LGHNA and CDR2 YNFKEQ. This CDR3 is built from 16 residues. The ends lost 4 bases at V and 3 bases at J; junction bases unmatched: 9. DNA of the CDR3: TGTGCCAGCAGCCCGTCAGAACAGGGGGCTCACTATGGCTACACCTTC. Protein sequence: CASSPSEQGAHYGYTF.

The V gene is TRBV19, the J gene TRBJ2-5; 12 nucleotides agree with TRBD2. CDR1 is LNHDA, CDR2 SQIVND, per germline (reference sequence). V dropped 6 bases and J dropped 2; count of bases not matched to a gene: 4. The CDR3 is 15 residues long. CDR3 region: CASSSSGGDQETQYF. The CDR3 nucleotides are TGTGCCAGTAGCTCTAGCGGGGGGGATCAAGAGACCCAGTACTTC. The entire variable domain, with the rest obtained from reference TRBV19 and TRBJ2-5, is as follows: DGGITQSPKYLFRKEGQNVTLSCEQNLNHDAMYWYRQDPGQGLRLIYYSQIVNDFQKGDIAEGYSVSREKKESFPLTVTSAQKNPTAFYLCASSSSGGDQETQYFGPGTRLLVL.

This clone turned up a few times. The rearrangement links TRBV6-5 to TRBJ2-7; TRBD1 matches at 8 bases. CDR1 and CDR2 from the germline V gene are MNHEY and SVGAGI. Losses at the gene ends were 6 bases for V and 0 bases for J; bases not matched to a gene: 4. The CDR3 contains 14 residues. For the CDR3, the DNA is TGTGCCAGCAGACTGGACAGGGCCTCCTACGAGCAGTACTTC. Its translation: CASRLDRASYEQYF.

The CDR3 sequence: CASSVIQGNTEAFF. Here the CDR3 DNA reads TGTGCCAGCAGTGTAATACAGGGGAACACTGAAGCTTTCTTT. This chain joins TRBV6-1 and TRBJ1-1; D is possibly TRBD1 (6 bases). V shed 4 bases and J shed 1 base, with 10 bases lying between them. The CDR3 loop spans 14 amino acids. CDR1 MNHNS and CDR2 SASEGT come from the germline V gene.

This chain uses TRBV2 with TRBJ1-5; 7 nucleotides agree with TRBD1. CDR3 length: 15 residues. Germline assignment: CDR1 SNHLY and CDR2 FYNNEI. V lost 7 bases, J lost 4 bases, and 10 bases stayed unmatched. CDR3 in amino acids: CASKRTGARNQPQHF. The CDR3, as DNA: TGTGCCAGCAAGAGAACAGGGGCCAGAAATCAGCCCCAGCATTTT.

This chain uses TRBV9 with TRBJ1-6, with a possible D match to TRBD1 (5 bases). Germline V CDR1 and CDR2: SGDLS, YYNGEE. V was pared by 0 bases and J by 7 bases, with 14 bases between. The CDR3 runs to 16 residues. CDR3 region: CASSVGAGPQNSPLHF. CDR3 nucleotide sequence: TGTGCCAGCAGCGTAGGCGCAGGGCCCCAGAATTCACCCCTCCACTTT. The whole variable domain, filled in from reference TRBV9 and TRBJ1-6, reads DSGVTQTPKHLITATGQRVTLRCSPRSGDLSVYWYQQSLDQGLQFLIQYYNGEERAKGNILERFSAQQFPDLHSELNLSSLELGDSALYFCASSVGAGPQNSPLHFGNGTRLTVT.

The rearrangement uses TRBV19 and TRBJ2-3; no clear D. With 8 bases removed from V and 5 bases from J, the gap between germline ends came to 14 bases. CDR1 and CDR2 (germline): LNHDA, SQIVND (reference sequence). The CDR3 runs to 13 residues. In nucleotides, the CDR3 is TGTGCCAGTGCCTCAAACCAGGTAGATACGCAGTATTTT. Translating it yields CASASNQVDTQYF.

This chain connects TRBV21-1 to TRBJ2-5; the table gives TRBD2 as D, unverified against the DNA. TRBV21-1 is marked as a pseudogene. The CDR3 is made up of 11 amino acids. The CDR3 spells CASSPLETQYF. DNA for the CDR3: TGTGCCAGCAGCCCCCTGGAGACCCAGTACTTC.

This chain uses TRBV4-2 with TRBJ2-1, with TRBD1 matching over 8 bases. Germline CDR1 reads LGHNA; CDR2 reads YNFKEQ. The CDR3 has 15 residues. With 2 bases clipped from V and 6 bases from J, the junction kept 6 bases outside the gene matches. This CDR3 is CASSQLQGVGNEQFF. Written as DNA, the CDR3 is TGTGCCAGCAGCCAATTACAGGGGGTGGGCAATGAGCAGTTCTTC.

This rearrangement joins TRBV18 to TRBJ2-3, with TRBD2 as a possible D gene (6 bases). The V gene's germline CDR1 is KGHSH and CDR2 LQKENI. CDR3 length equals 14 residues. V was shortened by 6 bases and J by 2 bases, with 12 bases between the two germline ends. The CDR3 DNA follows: TGTGCCAGCTCCCGTCGGGGGATCACAGATACGCAGTATTTT. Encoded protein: CASSRRGITDTQYF.

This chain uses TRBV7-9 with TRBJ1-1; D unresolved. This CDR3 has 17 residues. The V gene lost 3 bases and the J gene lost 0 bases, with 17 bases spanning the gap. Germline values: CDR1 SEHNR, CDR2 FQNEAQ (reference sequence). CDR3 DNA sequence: TGTGCCAGCAGCTTTACGGGGTTAATACACATGAACACTGAAGCTTTCTTT. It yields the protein CASSFTGLIHMNTEAFF.

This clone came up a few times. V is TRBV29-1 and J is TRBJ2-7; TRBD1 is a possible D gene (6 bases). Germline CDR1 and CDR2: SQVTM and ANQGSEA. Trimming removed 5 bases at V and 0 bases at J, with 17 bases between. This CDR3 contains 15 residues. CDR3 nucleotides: TGCAGCGTTCTCAGGGGTGGGGGCTCCTCCTACGAGCAGTACTTC. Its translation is CSVLRGGGSSYEQYF.

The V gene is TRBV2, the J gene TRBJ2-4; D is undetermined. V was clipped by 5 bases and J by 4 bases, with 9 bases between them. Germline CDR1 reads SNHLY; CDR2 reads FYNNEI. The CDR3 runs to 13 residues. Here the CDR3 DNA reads TGTGCCAGCAGTTATGAACAGAAAAACATTCAGTACTTC. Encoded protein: CASSYEQKNIQYF.

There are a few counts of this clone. Here the CDR3 reads CASSVTSGAPRRYNEQFF. The CDR3 coding sequence is TGTGCCAGCAGTGTGACTAGCGGGGCCCCCCGAAGGTACAATGAGCAGTTCTTC. The rearrangement links TRBV2 to TRBJ2-1, with 11 bases lining up with TRBD2. There are 18 residues in the CDR3. With 4 bases clipped from V and 4 bases from J, the junction kept 12 bases outside the gene matches. Germline V gene lookup returns CDR1 SNHLY and CDR2 FYNNEI.